These T cell receptor beta chains were read from a single sample in a study of PD-1 blockade in classical Hodgkin lymphoma. The assay was immunoSEQ multiplex PCR, and TCRdb's table has in-frame clones only and misses some. The repertoire holds about 100,000 clones, with around 80% as singletons. The sequencing here drew on peripheral blood mononuclear cells (PBMCs), taken at baseline. These receptors originate from a human donor with classical Hodgkin lymphoma. Both conserved end residues are part of each CDR3. A D gene is named only where the DNA matches it firmly. Clone size is given for some rows only: seen once, a few or many times, or a class if the clone is expanded.

TRBJ2-1	-	TRBV5-4	-	CASSLEPLNNEQFF	TGTGCCAGCAGCTTGGAACCTTTAAACAATGAGCAGTTCTTC
TRBJ2-1	-	TRBV19	-	CASSIWRDFSSYNEQFF	TGTGCCAGTAGTATATGGAGGGATTTTAGCTCCTACAATGAGCAGTTCTTC
TRBJ2-1	TRBD2	TRBV30	-	CAWKEREGYNEQFF	TGTGCCTGGAAAGAGCGGGAGGGATACAATGAGCAGTTCTTC
TRBJ2-1	TRBD2	TRBV9	-	CASSVGETSGTRNEQFF	TGTGCCAGCAGCGTAGGAGAGACTAGCGGGACCAGGAATGAGCAGTTCTTC
TRBJ2-7	-	TRBV5-5	-	CASSLDNEQYF	TGTGCCAGCAGCTTGGATAACGAGCAGTACTTC
TRBJ2-3	-	TRBV7-9	-	CASSSLVSTDTQYF	TGTGCCAGCAGCTCCCTGGTCAGCACAGATACGCAGTATTTT
TRBJ2-3	-	TRBV7-2	-	CASSLSMASTDTQYF	TGTGCCAGCAGCTTATCCATGGCTAGCACAGATACGCAGTATTTT
TRBJ1-5	-	TRBV10-3	-	CAAAAISNQPQHF	TGTGCCGCCGCGGCTATAAGCAATCAGCCCCAGCATTTT
TRBJ1-4	-	TRBV2	-	CASSRDQNEKLFF	TGTGCCAGCTCCAGAGATCAAAATGAAAAACTGTTTTTT
TRBJ1-3	TRBD1	TRBV6-5	-	CASSYSAQGDGNTIYF	TGTGCCAGCAGTTACTCCGCCCAGGGGGACGGAAACACCATATATTTT
TRBJ2-5	-	TRBV19	few	CASSSPRTNQETQYF	TGTGCCAGTAGTTCGCCACGGACGAACCAAGAGACCCAGTACTTC
TRBJ2-1	-	TRBV30	-	CAWSTDSYNEQFF	TGTGCCTGGAGTACCGACAGCTACAATGAGCAGTTCTTC
TRBJ2-4	TRBD1	TRBV6-1	once	CASSARWDSLQYF	TGTGCCAGCAGTGCCCGCTGGGACAGCCTTCAGTACTTC
TRBJ2-7	-	TRBV21-1	-	CASSRRLISYEQYF	TGTGCCAGCAGCCGTCGACTGATCTCCTACGAGCAGTACTTC
TRBJ2-4	TRBD2	TRBV7-9	-	CASSLEAGGPFNIQYF	TGTGCCAGCAGCTTAGAAGCGGGAGGGCCATTTAACATTCAGTACTTC
TRBJ1-2	-	TRBV7-8	few	CASSSRFRDTLGYTF	TGTGCCAGCAGCTCGCGGTTCCGGGACACTCTAGGCTACACCTTC
TRBJ2-6	-	TRBV4-1	-	CASSQDRGALSGANVLTF	TGCGCCAGCAGCCAAGACCGGGGGGCGCTTTCTGGGGCCAACGTCCTGACTTTC
TRBJ2-7	-	TRBV5-6	-	CASSLEGFSYEQYF	TGTGCCAGCAGCTTGGAGGGGTTCTCCTACGAGCAGTACTTC
TRBJ2-2	-	TRBV6-5	-	CASSQTTRPGELFF	TGTGCCAGCAGCCAGACGACACGACCCGGGGAGCTGTTTTTT
TRBJ2-1	-	TRBV7-9	-	CASSLMNEQFF	TGTGCCAGCAGCTTGATGAATGAGCAGTTCTTC
TRBJ1-2	TRBD1	TRBV7-2	-	CASSLGRDRHGYTF	TGTGCCAGCAGCTTAGGCCGGGACAGACATGGCTACACCTTC
TRBJ1-1	-	TRBV4-1	-	CASSPRLRDTEAFF	TGCGCCAGCAGCCCCCGGCTCAGGGACACTGAAGCTTTCTTT
TRBJ1-4	-	TRBV7-2	-	CASGADSRNEKLFF	TGTGCCAGCGGGGCCGACAGTCGGAATGAAAAACTGTTTTTT
TRBJ2-7	-	TRBV21-1	-	CASSKGEGGVICYYEQYF	TGTGCCAGCAGCAAAGGTGAAGGGGGCGTAATATGTTACTACGAGCAGTACTTC
TRBJ2-3	TRBD2	TRBV9	-	CASSKTSGITDTQYF	TGTGCCAGCAGTAAAACTAGCGGAATCACAGATACGCAGTATTTT
TRBJ1-3	-	TRBV9	-	CASSKGDSGNTIYF	TGTGCCAGCAGTAAGGGAGACTCTGGAAACACCATATATTTT
TRBJ2-4	TRBD2	TRBV18	-	CASSPASGGLNIQYF	TGTGCCAGCTCACCCGCTAGCGGGGGCTTGAACATTCAGTACTTC
TRBJ1-4	-	TRBV28	few	CASSLGSLNEKLFF	TGTGCCAGTTCTTTGGGCAGCCTTAATGAAAAACTGTTTTTT
TRBJ2-3	-	TRBV6-5	-	CASSYLALQGGTQYF	TGTGCCAGCAGTTACTTGGCCTTACAGGGAGGCACGCAGTATTTT
TRBJ1-2	-	TRBV7-3	-	CASSRTRTDYGYTF	TGTGCCAGCAGTCGGACCCGAACGGACTATGGCTACACCTTC
TRBJ2-5	-	TRBV2	-	CASSVGQETQYF	TGTGCCAGCAGTGTTGGGCAAGAGACCCAGTACTTC
TRBJ1-1	TRBD1	TRBV4-1	few	CASSQIGTGTNTEAFF	TGCGCCAGCAGCCAGATCGGGACAGGGACGAACACTGAAGCTTTCTTT
TRBJ1-6	TRBD1	TRBV7-6	once	CASSRDDRDSLHF	TGTGCCAGCAGCCGAGACGACCGGGACAGCCTCCACTTT
TRBJ1-1	-	TRBV6-1	-	CASSVTSREAFF	TGTGCCAGCAGTGTGACCTCAAGAGAAGCTTTCTTT
TRBJ2-1	-	TRBV18	-	CASSPLAGENNEQFF	TGTGCCAGCTCACCACTGGCAGGGGAGAACAATGAGCAGTTCTTC
TRBJ2-7	-	TRBV5-6	-	CASSLSGAREQYF	TGTGCCAGCAGCTTGTCTGGGGCACGCGAGCAGTACTTC
TRBJ2-3	-	TRBV10-3	-	CAIREGPDTQYF	TGTGCCATCAGGGAGGGTCCAGATACGCAGTATTTT
TRBJ2-1	-	TRBV5-5	-	CASSLMGFYNEQFF	TGTGCCAGCAGCTTGATGGGGTTCTACAATGAGCAGTTCTTC
TRBJ2-2	-	TRBV6-6	few	CASRPRGTGELFF	TGTGCCAGCAGGCCACGGGGAACCGGGGAGCTGTTTTTT
TRBJ2-7	-	TRBV28	-	CASRGSGAGPRYEQYF	TGTGCCAGCAGAGGGTCGGGAGCCGGCCCCCGGTACGAGCAGTACTTC
TRBJ2-1	TRBD2	TRBV11-3	once	CASSPGGGGYNEQFF	TGTGCCAGCAGCCCCGGGGGGGGCGGTTACAATGAGCAGTTCTTC
TRBJ2-1	TRBD2	TRBV7-6	-	CASSNGLAGGTSEQFF	TGTGCCAGCAGCAACGGACTAGCGGGAGGCACAAGTGAGCAGTTCTTC
TRBJ2-3	TRBD2	TRBV6-5	-	CASSPGGTSTDTQYF	TGTGCCAGCAGTCCCGGGGGGACCTCCACAGATACGCAGTATTTT
TRBJ2-3	TRBD2	TRBV9	-	CASSVDGAGGLADTQYF	TGTGCCAGCAGCGTAGACGGAGCGGGAGGGTTGGCAGATACGCAGTATTTT
TRBJ1-4	-	TRBV19	-	CASSKRGVSANEKLFF	TGTGCCAGTAGTAAGCGCGGGGTATCAGCTAATGAAAAACTGTTTTTT
TRBJ2-5	TRBD1	TRBV6-6	-	CASRSTGGRETQYF	TGTGCCAGCAGAAGTACAGGGGGGAGGGAGACCCAGTACTTC
TRBJ2-7	TRBD1	TRBV10-3	once	CAISEPRLRDSSYEQYF	TGTGCCATCAGTGAGCCCCGTCTCCGGGACAGCTCCTACGAGCAGTACTTC
TRBJ2-7	TRBD1	TRBV19	few	CASSIGRQGQYEQYF	TGTGCCAGTAGTATAGGGAGACAGGGTCAATACGAGCAGTACTTC
TRBJ2-5	-	TRBV7-7	-	CASSLGNFRQETQYF	TGTGCCAGCAGCTTAGGGAACTTCCGACAAGAGACCCAGTACTTC
TRBJ2-1	-	TRBV10-3	-	CAISELDNNEQFF	TGTGCCATCAGTGAGTTGGACAACAATGAGCAGTTCTTC
TRBJ1-2	-	TRBV10-3	once	CAINELDYGYTF	TGTGCCATCAATGAGTTGGACTATGGCTACACCTTC
TRBJ2-2	-	TRBV6-5	-	CASSYSFSGTGELFF	TGTGCCAGCAGTTACTCGTTCTCGGGCACCGGGGAGCTGTTTTTT